This T cell receptor beta chain was sequenced for a study of response to subunit inactivated influenza vaccine. Study-level results: Authors suggested that a seasonal influenza vaccination recruits few new T cells each time.

TCRdb itself ran the RT-PCR reads through MiXCR, one entry per CDR3 protein. This table has 800,000 to 1,000,000 distinct CDR3 sequences, over 20% appearing once. Remarks on this clonotype: Its antigen remains unidentified.

Between the trimmed V and J ends, which lost 2 bases and 5 bases, there was a span of 16 bases. Germline lookup yields CDR1 SNHLY and CDR2 FYNNEI. The CDR3 totals 15 residues. The source material was PBMCs from blood, sampled more than 4 days after vaccination. The chain couples TRBV2 to TRBJ2-7, with D possibly called TRBD1 or TRBD2 (5 bases each). The clonotype originates from a man aged 50 to 59 who received an inactivated influenza vaccine. The CDR3 region is CASSESGQGYNEQYF. The DNA for the CDR3 is TGTGCCAGCAGTGAATCGGGGCAGGGTTATAACGAGCAGTACTTC.